The T cell receptor (beta chain) under discussion was sequenced for a study of T-cell memory formation after mild COVID-19. This clonotype has only a few counts. Germline V lookup: CDR1 SGHRS, CDR2 YFSETQ. The CDR3 is 15 residues long. V was trimmed by 0 bases and J by 1 base, leaving 10 bases between them. MiXCR, applied by TCRdb to the 5' RACE reads, yields one record per CDR3 protein. Of fewer than 700,000 distinct CDR3 sequences detected, about a fifth appear once; the ten largest clones hold around 9.2%. The sequence was collected from an adult woman who had mild COVID-19 (a few samples of this study predate the infection). Cell type and time point are not known. This sequence joins TRBV5-1 and TRBJ2-5, with D possibly TRBD1 on 5 matching bases. Sequenced material: PBMCs or a T cell subset sorted from them (not recorded which). CDR3 in amino acids: CASSLVDISQETQYF. As DNA, the CDR3 is TGCGCCAGCAGCTTGGTGGACATCTCCCAAGAGACCCAGTACTTC.